This T cell receptor (beta chain) was captured by sequencing in a study of post-analysis software for immune sequencing data (dated by TCRdb to 2014 to 2015). About the full investigation: The recorded disease courses included relapsing-remitting, secondary progressive and progressive-relapsing multiple sclerosis, and some patients had no subtype annotation. Patient repertoires were compared against roughly 12 previously published healthy control repertoires from donors aged roughly 6 to 28 years. A subset of samples was prepared in parallel using single-end sample barcoding, then pooled and co-amplified after Illumina adapter ligation.

The germline V and J ends show losses of 2 bases and 2 bases respectively, and no gene match explains 7 bases of the junction. The CDR3 contains 15 residues, cysteine and phenylalanine counted. Solely the CDR3 DNA is kept, with 45 bases framed from the first base. The germline V gene sets CDR1 to SQVTM and CDR2 to ANQGSEA. The method behind the library was PCR. Instrument used: Illumina HiSeq 2500. To reduce PCR and sequencing biases, unique molecular identifiers were built into the TCR beta cDNA libraries. Per 1 to 10 million input T cells, approximately 500,000 cDNA molecules were obtained, such that each molecule approximated one T cell. The same protocol used for the earlier healthy control dataset was applied to prepare and sequence the patient libraries. Within a given batch, samples were prepared together, multiplexed and sequenced on the same HiSeq lane. In the source study's methods: Raw barcoded reads were processed with MIGEC, and single-read molecular identifier groups were discarded before consensus assembly and CDR3 extraction. Clonotype tables were post-analysed with VDJtools, normalizing diversity by down-sampling all datasets to the smallest sample size. To correct batch-related cross-sample contamination, repertoire overlap clustering matched CDR3 amino acid sequences but not nucleotide sequences. TCRdb redid the processing of the public reads, applying fastp at Q25 and MiXCR, and retained in-frame beta chains. Entries are consolidated by CDR3 protein sequence, retaining the most common genes and DNA. TCRdb's processing, not the authors' own work, is the source of the V and J calls. Recorded for this sample are approximately 770,000 distinct CDR3 sequences; roughly 50% of them occurred a single time. The ten largest account for roughly 5.2% of the sample.

To demonstrate the VDJtools post-analysis software, TCR beta repertoires were profiled from the peripheral blood of 10 to 15 young patients with multiple sclerosis. The multiple sclerosis patients were children and adolescents ranging in age from roughly 6 to 16 years. This clonotype was seen a few times. Its recognized antigen is unknown. No base quality information exists; no much larger clone differs at one position. The paper's findings and limits, for the study overall: When samples were clustered directly using the F measure, samples prepared in the same batch co-clustered strongly, which prompted a batch-effect correction. Significantly higher frequencies in patients than in controls were found for several TRBV segments, including TRBV5-6, TRBV5-1 and TRBV20-1. Multiple sclerosis patients had significantly lower normalized Chao1 diversity than controls, a result that suggests substantial peripheral T-cell clonal expansion. The control group was slightly older than the multiple sclerosis patient group.

Rearrangement joined TRBV29-1 to TRBJ2-7, with 9 central nucleotides matching TRBD2. This receptor was taken from a girl aged 10 to 17 with multiple sclerosis. Sequencing was carried out using blood. The CDR3 is CSVEFPASGAYEQYF. The nucleotide sequence is TGCAGCGTTGAATTCCCGGCTAGCGGGGCCTACGAGCAGTACTTC.